The T cell receptor (beta chain) described here comes from a study of CD8 T cells in ankylosing spondylitis. Points from the study as a whole: The study looked at matched synovial fluid samples from ankylosing spondylitis patients. Disease-linked clones were reported to be significantly enriched there. A TCR beta motif of fewer than ten highly homologous variants seemed to mark ankylosing spondylitis blood. Disease-linked clones bore a CD8+ phenotype, appearing relatively rarely in peripheral blood.

Library preparation for TCR beta used quantitative 5'-RACE with molecular barcodes. Each CDR3 protein is one row after TCRdb ran MiXCR on the 5' RACE reads. Of around 770,000 distinct CDR3 sequences listed, 15% to 20% were seen once; the top ten hold roughly a fifth. Only a few counts were recorded for this clonotype. Its matching antigen is unknown. This TCR was sampled from a male donor with ankylosing spondylitis. The sample was blood, either unsorted or a sorted T cell fraction (not recorded which).

CDR3 region: CASSQEAGGRTEAFF. The CDR3 DNA sequence: TGCGCCAGCAGCCAAGAGGCGGGGGGGAGAACTGAAGCTTTCTTT. The rearrangement links TRBV4-1 to TRBJ1-1; D is possibly TRBD1 (5 bases). Trimming took off 0 bases at V and 5 bases at J, with 13 bases between the two ends. The CDR3 extends over 15 amino acids. Germline CDR1 MGHRA, CDR2 YSYEKL.